This T cell receptor beta chain is from a study of blood T cell repertoires in COVID-19. On the study more broadly: The cDNA or gDNA used as material had been derived from T cells, B-cell-depleted T cells, or PBMCs.

In its sample, this clone was seen a few times. Clones were sequenced by immunoSEQ multiplex PCR, and TCRdb holds only the in-frame ones, with some missing. The sample has just under 300,000 clones, approximately 86% seen once. The sequence was collected from a man between 65 and 85 years old with acute or convalescent COVID-19. Specimen: peripheral blood.

The CDR3 DNA reads TGTGCCAGCAGCAAGGACAGGGGGAACTACGAGCAGTACTTC. Its protein is CASSKDRGNYEQYF. The chain joins TRBV5-6 to TRBJ2-7, with 10 bases that match TRBD1. Looked up from germline, CDR1 is SGHDT and CDR2 is YYEEEE. Trimming took 4 bases from V and 3 from J; bases not matched to a gene: 4. This CDR3 spans 14 amino acids.